This entry concerns a single T cell receptor beta chain. Which antigen it targets is not known. No qualities accompany the bases; no much larger clone lies one base away. Genomic DNA from CD8+ cells was used for TCRbeta sequencing according to the manufacturer's instructions. A genomics technology centre in Finland ran the TCRbeta sequencing, which was done with the immunoSEQ assay. Concerning the study's data processing: The clonotype tables produced by the immunoSEQ preprocessing pipeline were converted into VDJtools format, and any non-productive clonotypes were filtered out. Samples with fewer than 10,000 reads were excluded, the remaining samples were subsampled to 10,000 reads, and most of the eight CND-RA samples were retained. Using the VDJtools CalcDiversityStats function on data subsampled to 10,000 reads, the Shannon-Wiener, Simpson and clonality indices were calculated. To infer antigen specificity, non-singleton TCRbeta clonotypes were hard-matched against VDJdb, with no mismatches permitted. CDR3 sequences that differed by a single amino acid (Hamming distance 1) were grouped into clusters that potentially share antigen targets. After groups were resampled to six samples, public clonotypes were tested for group enrichment with one-sided Fisher's exact tests, and this procedure was repeated ten times. What TCRdb holds here is the immuneACCESS table cut down to in-frame rearrangements. Part of the clones is not present; checked against another copy, under half of the missing clones reflect an unresolved V gene, and the others are unexplained. From that table come the V and J calls and clone size; the DNA was used to work out D and trimming. Within this sample are roughly 13,000 clones, with roughly 80% of them counted one time only. Of the sample, over 25% is held by the ten largest clones.

The sample originates from a study of CD8 T cells in seronegative destructive rheumatoid arthritis (dated by TCRdb to about 2020). Background on the whole study: At the time of sampling, biological drugs were being given to most of the eight CND-RA patients. Researchers compared peripheral CD8+ TCRbeta repertoires from patients with CCP-negative destructive rheumatoid arthritis (CND-RA) against repertoires from newly diagnosed seropositive RA, seronegative RA and healthy controls. Rather than undergoing new sequencing, the seropositive RA, seronegative RA and healthy control comparison cohorts were drawn from an earlier published TCRbeta dataset.

The CDR3 measures 13 amino acids from cysteine to phenylalanine. Solely the CDR3 DNA is kept, with 39 bases framed from the first base. Relative to germline, V is 8 bases shorter and J is 5 bases shorter, with 14 bases between their ends. Looking up the germline V gene yields CDR1 SNHLY and CDR2 FYNNEI. The CND-RA patients tested negative on the clinical CCP2 antibody test, and joint destruction in these patients kept progressing despite active therapy. Every CND-RA patient showed typical joint destruction in the wrists and ankles and had failed conventional anti-rheumatic therapy. CND-RA patients were sampled after long disease histories, spanning decades in several cases, rather than at diagnosis. Approximately 50 millilitres of EDTA-anticoagulated peripheral blood were drawn from each patient. Ficoll-Paque PLUS density gradient separation was used to isolate peripheral blood mononuclear cells. Using AutoMACS magnetic bead positive selection, CD8+ cells were isolated from either fresh or cryopreserved PBMCs, and flow cytometry was used to check purity. Nucleospin Tissue or Tissue XS kits were used to extract genomic DNA, which was then quantified on a Qubit 2.0 fluorometer.

The paper's findings and limits, for the study overall: With age adjusted for, CD8+ TCRbeta repertoires in CND-RA patients appeared less diverse and more clonal than repertoires in other RA subtypes. The small size of the CND-RA cohort was noted as a limitation of the study. Because diagnostic samples were lacking, the TCR repertoire differences may partly reflect years of poor disease control rather than having been present at onset. CND-RA repertoires showed more CMV-reactive and fewer influenza A-reactive CD8+ TCRbeta sequences than controls and other RA subtypes. CND-RA patients appeared to carry a distinct set of enriched public clonotypes, which the authors read as support for a separate disease subset. Across the 117,399 clonotypes tested, no public clonotype enrichment remained significant after Benjamini-Hochberg correction.

This clonotype was sampled from a woman between 25 and 49 years old with seronegative destructive rheumatoid arthritis. This receptor chain uses TRBV2 and TRBJ2-3; the D gene is unclear. Source material: CD8+ T cells from blood. The CDR3: CASDFMLGDTQYF. The sequenced DNA is TGTGCCAGCGACTTTATGTTGGGAGATACGCAGTATTTT.